A selection of T cell receptor beta chains follows, all from one sample in a study of T cells after yellow fever vaccination. TCRdb independently ran MiXCR on the 5' RACE reads; one entry per CDR3 protein. Of roughly 330,000 distinct CDR3 sequences detected, approximately 4% appear once; the ten largest clones hold 20% to 30%. The source was PBMCs, collected 5 days after the yellow fever booster vaccination. Every receptor here comes from a man younger than 30 who received the YFV17D yellow fever vaccine. Both conserved end residues are part of each CDR3. The D gene is left open where the match is weak. Some rows have no size entry. The others give once, few or many, or a class for an expanded clone.

>few|TRBV7-6|TRBJ2-2|.
CASSLDQLNTGELFF
TGTGCCAGCAGCTTAGATCAGCTGAACACCGGGGAGCTGTTTTTT
>few|TRBV19|TRBJ2-7|.
CASNLETEYEQYF
TGTGCCAGTAATCTTGAGACGGAGTACGAGCAGTACTTC
>many|TRBV6-5|TRBJ1-1|.
CASSYDGTVNTEAFF
TGTGCCAGCAGTTACGATGGGACGGTGAACACTGAAGCTTTCTTT
>.|TRBV5-4|TRBJ1-1|TRBD1
CASSLETGGGGAFF
TGTGCCAGCAGCTTGGAAACGGGAGGGGGCGGAGCTTTCTTT
>few|TRBV5-5|TRBJ1-2|.
CASSFGLGRVYGYTF
TGTGCCAGCAGCTTTGGCCTGGGGAGGGTCTATGGCTACACCTTC
>many|TRBV27|TRBJ1-1|.
CASRTFDRRRAIIDTEAFF
TGTGCCAGCAGGACCTTCGACAGGCGTCGCGCGATTATAGACACCGAAGCTTTCTTT
>.|TRBV7-9|TRBJ2-5|TRBD2
CASSSIGTSGAMGETQYF
TGTGCCAGCAGTAGCATCGGGACTAGCGGGGCCATGGGAGAGACCCAGTACTTC
>many|TRBV5-1|TRBJ1-1|TRBD1
CASSPQGVHTEAFF
TGCGCCAGCAGCCCACAGGGGGTGCACACTGAAGCTTTCTTT
>many|TRBV7-3|TRBJ2-7|.
CASSQAGSYEQYF
TGTGCCAGCAGCCAGGCTGGCAGCTACGAGCAGTACTTC
>.|TRBV29-1|TRBJ1-5|.
CSVVVQSNQPQHF
TGCAGCGTTGTTGTCCAAAGCAATCAGCCCCAGCATTTT
>few|TRBV20-1|TRBJ1-3|TRBD1
CSAGQGSGNTIYF
TGCAGTGCTGGACAGGGCTCTGGAAACACCATATATTTT
>.|TRBV7-2|TRBJ2-1|.
CASGKGAYNEQFF
TGTGCCAGCGGGAAGGGGGCCTACAATGAGCAGTTCTTC
>few|TRBV4-2|TRBJ2-7|TRBD2
CASSQGLAGDSSYEQYF
TGTGCCAGCAGCCAAGGACTAGCGGGGGACTCCTCCTACGAGCAGTACTTC
>.|TRBV4-2|TRBJ2-1|TRBD2
CASSQDLAGARNEQFF
TGTGCCAGCAGCCAGGATCTAGCGGGGGCCAGGAATGAGCAGTTCTTC
>few|TRBV30|TRBJ2-3|TRBD1
CAWNPGQGPTDTQYF
TGTGCCTGGAATCCGGGACAGGGCCCCACAGATACGCAGTATTTT
>.|TRBV20-1|TRBJ2-1|.
CSALLAVHNEQFF
TGCAGTGCCCTGTTAGCAGTACACAATGAGCAGTTCTTC
>few|TRBV30|TRBJ1-1|.
CAWMGGTETQNTEAFF
TGTGCCTGGATGGGTGGGACGGAGACTCAGAACACTGAAGCTTTCTTT
>.|TRBV2|TRBJ2-3|.
CASSDGRTISTDTQYF
TGTGCCAGCAGTGATGGCCGAACGATCAGCACAGATACGCAGTATTTT
>.|TRBV18|TRBJ2-3|TRBD2
CASSPGLAGETDTQYF
TGTGCCAGCTCACCCGGACTAGCGGGGGAAACAGATACGCAGTATTTT
>many|TRBV12-3/TRBV12-4|TRBJ2-7|.
CASSPSLLGSYEQYF
TGTGCCAGCAGTCCCAGTTTACTCGGGAGCTACGAGCAGTACTTC
>.|TRBV10-3|TRBJ2-2|.
CATRRPAVAGELFF
TGTGCCACACGCCGGCCCGCGGTGGCCGGGGAGCTGTTTTTT
>.|TRBV7-9|TRBJ2-5|TRBD1
CASSLEGGAKETQYF
TGTGCCAGCAGCTTAGAAGGGGGCGCGAAAGAGACCCAGTACTTC
>many|TRBV7-2|TRBJ2-1|TRBD2
CASSFLAGTYNEQFF
TGTGCCAGCAGCTTCCTAGCGGGGACCTACAATGAGCAGTTCTTC
>few|TRBV19|TRBJ2-1|TRBD2
CASSDASGDEQFF
TGTGCCAGTAGTGACGCTAGCGGGGATGAGCAGTTCTTC
>.|TRBV29-1|TRBJ2-3|.
CTIRTLGTSTDTQYF
TGCACCATCCGAACTTTGGGGACTAGCACAGATACGCAGTATTTT
>many|TRBV7-2|TRBJ2-3|.
CASSLQLSLDTQYF
TGTGCCAGCAGCTTACAACTCAGTCTAGATACGCAGTATTTT
>few|TRBV7-9|TRBJ2-1|.
CASSPPRISYNEQFF
TGTGCCAGCAGCCCACCCCGGATCTCCTACAATGAGCAGTTCTTC
>few|TRBV9|TRBJ2-2|.
CASSVDGGPTGELFF
TGTGCCAGCAGCGTAGACGGGGGCCCCACCGGGGAGCTGTTTTTT
>many|TRBV7-2|TRBJ2-1|.
CASSPTSSYNEQFF
TGTGCCAGCTCACCGACTAGCTCCTACAATGAGCAGTTCTTC
>many|TRBV10-3|TRBJ2-7|.
CAISDGDSTYEQYF
TGTGCCATCAGTGATGGGGACTCAACCTACGAGCAGTACTTC
>many|TRBV20-1|TRBJ1-3|.
CSARRSLVPGNTIYF
TGCAGTGCTAGACGGTCACTTGTCCCTGGAAACACCATATATTTT
>many|TRBV11-2|TRBJ2-3|.
CASSLLGFTDTQYF
TGTGCCAGCAGCTTACTCGGATTCACAGATACGCAGTATTTT
>few|TRBV5-1|TRBJ2-2|.
CASSLLGTFGGELFF
TGCGCCAGCAGCTTGCTCGGGACGTTTGGCGGGGAGCTGTTTTTT
>.|TRBV2|TRBJ1-2|.
CASSEVFQAPGYTF
TGTGCCAGCAGTGAAGTGTTTCAGGCCCCGGGCTACACCTTC
>many|TRBV12-3/TRBV12-4|TRBJ1-1|.
CASSFSGFGGTEAFF
TGTGCCAGCAGTTTCTCTGGATTCGGGGGCACTGAAGCTTTCTTT
>few|TRBV5-6|TRBJ2-5|TRBD2
CASSHTSGGETQYF
TGTGCCAGCAGCCACACTAGCGGTGGAGAGACCCAGTACTTC
>many|TRBV5-1|TRBJ1-1|.
CASSLGLLAEAFF
TGCGCCAGCAGCTTGGGTCTACTTGCTGAAGCTTTCTTT
>many|TRBV15|TRBJ1-4|TRBD1
CATKDNRGLEANEKLFF
TGTGCCACCAAAGATAACAGGGGTCTCGAAGCTAATGAAAAACTGTTTTTT
>few|TRBV7-9|TRBJ2-5|.
CASSPRDTRPETQYF
TGTGCCAGCAGCCCCCGGGACACCCGCCCAGAGACCCAGTACTTC
>.|TRBV4-1|TRBJ1-4|TRBD1
CASSPRDRGATNEKLFF
TGCGCCAGCAGCCCCCGGGACAGGGGGGCAACTAATGAAAAACTGTTTTTT
>few|TRBV5-5|TRBJ2-1|.
CASNPPRRVRDNEQFF
TGTGCCAGCAACCCTCCAAGGCGGGTCAGGGACAATGAGCAGTTCTTC
>many|TRBV5-1|TRBJ2-7|.
CASSLAPGGNEQYF
TGCGCCAGCAGCTTGGCCCCAGGGGGGAATGAGCAGTACTTC
>few|TRBV5-1|TRBJ1-1|.
CASSLFDRMNTEAFF
TGCGCCAGCAGCTTGTTCGACAGAATGAACACTGAAGCTTTCTTT
>few|TRBV6-2/TRBV6-3|TRBJ1-5|.
CASSYGPFANQPQHF
TGTGCCAGCAGTTACGGCCCGTTCGCCAATCAGCCCCAGCATTTT
>many|TRBV5-1|TRBJ1-1|.
CASSLGLSTEAFF
TGCGCCAGCAGCTTGGGTCTGTCCACTGAAGCTTTCTTT
>many|TRBV5-6|TRBJ1-1|.
CASTLYSVRTEAFF
TGTGCCAGCACCCTTTATAGCGTTAGGACTGAAGCTTTCTTT
>.|TRBV12-3/TRBV12-4|TRBJ1-5|.
CASNIGPLNQPQHF
TGTGCCAGCAACATCGGGCCGCTAAATCAGCCCCAGCATTTT
>few|TRBV11-2|TRBJ2-3|.
CASSSWTPKDTQYF
TGTGCCAGCAGCTCCTGGACTCCGAAAGATACGCAGTATTTT
>few|TRBV7-2|TRBJ2-1|TRBD1
CASSKFTGTGHIYNEQFF
TGTGCCAGCAGCAAATTTACCGGGACAGGACATATTTACAATGAGCAGTTCTTC
>.|TRBV6-2/TRBV6-3|TRBJ2-5|.
CASSYQARKETQYF
TGTGCCAGCAGTTACCAGGCTAGAAAAGAGACCCAGTACTTC
>.|TRBV3-1|TRBJ1-6|TRBD1
CASSQGGGQVNSPLHF
TGTGCCAGCAGCCAAGGGGGCGGACAGGTGAATTCACCCCTCCACTTT
>few|TRBV10-3|TRBJ1-1|TRBD1
CAIRDPGQSTWNTEAFF
TGTGCCATCAGGGATCCGGGACAGTCTACTTGGAACACTGAAGCTTTCTTT